These 19 T cell receptor beta chains share one sample of origin, sequenced in a study of shared clonotypes between healthy human individuals. Assay used: immunoSEQ multiplex PCR; TCRdb lists only in-frame clones, some missing. The table has about 460,000 clones, over 60% seen once. The sequencing input was PBMCs. The source of these receptors is a woman between 35 and 50 years old in good health. Some clones in this sample may be carry-over from other donors' samples.

In its sample, this clone was seen many times. The chain combines TRBV25-1 with TRBJ2-1; 9 nucleotides agree with TRBD2. After removal of 2 bases from V and 4 bases from J, the junction contained 3 bases not matched to a gene. CDR1 is MGHDK, CDR2 SYGVNS, per germline. This CDR3 has 15 residues. CDR3 protein: CASSERSGRYNEQFF. The CDR3 bases are TGTGCCAGCAGTGAACGAAGCGGGAGGTACAATGAGCAGTTCTTC.

This rearrangement joins TRBV18 to TRBJ2-1, with a weak D call TRBD2 (5 bases). In germline, CDR1 is KGHSH, CDR2 LQKENI. The CDR3 has 14 residues. Trimming pared 0 bases from V and 8 bases from J, leaving 11 bases between. The CDR3 DNA is TGTGCCAGCTCACCACCGAGTCTAGCCGATGAGCAGTTCTTC. Amino acid sequence: CASSPPSLADEQFF.

The J gene is TRBJ1-1, the V gene TRBV11-2; the D is unclear. This CDR3 has 13 residues. Trimming pared 3 bases from V and 4 bases from J, leaving 9 bases between. Germline V lookup: CDR1 SGHAT, CDR2 FQNNGV. The CDR3 nucleotides read TGTGCCAGCAGCTTCGAATCGACCACTGAAGCTTTCTTT. Encoded protein: CASSFESTTEAFF. Full variable domain (remainder filled in from reference TRBV11-2 and TRBJ1-1): EAGVAQSPRYKIIEKRQSVAFWCNPISGHATLYWYQQILGQGPKLLIQFQNNGVVDDSQLPKDRFSAERLKGVDSTLKIQPAKLEDSAVYLCASSFESTTEAFFGQGTRLTVV.

This chain connects TRBV6-1 to TRBJ1-2, with 8 bases identical to TRBD1. This CDR3 region has 15 residues. Germline lookup yields CDR1 MNHNS and CDR2 SASEGT. V lost 11 bases to trimming and J lost 4 bases; unmatched junction nucleotides: 15. In nucleotides, the CDR3 is TGTGCCGCCCGGACCCCGGGACAGGACCCCTATGGCTACACCTTC. Its protein product is CAARTPGQDPYGYTF.

V is TRBV28 and J is TRBJ2-7; possibly TRBD1 or TRBD2 for D (5 bases each). In germline, CDR1 is MDHEN, CDR2 SYDVKM. The germline V and J ends were trimmed by 6 bases and 3 bases, with 15 bases remaining between them. The CDR3 is 14 residues long. The CDR3 DNA sequence: TGTGCCAGCAGCACCGGGACCCTAAACTACGAGCAGTACTTC. It encodes CASSTGTLNYEQYF.

CDR3 region: CASSVGPPPDTQYF. DNA for the CDR3: TGTGCCAGCAGTGTCGGGCCCCCCCCAGATACGCAGTATTTT. The V gene is TRBV27, the J gene TRBJ2-3; unclear D gene. The CDR3 runs 14 residues. Germline V gene lookup returns CDR1 MNHEY and CDR2 SMNVEV (reference sequence). Between the trimmed V and J ends, which lost 5 bases and 4 bases, there was a span of 13 bases.

This chain uses TRBV29-1 with TRBJ2-3, with D possibly matching TRBD1 (7 bases). In germline, CDR1 is SQVTM, CDR2 ANQGSEA. Trimming removed 5 bases from V and 6 bases from J, with 15 bases in between. This CDR3 comprises 13 residues. As DNA, the CDR3 is TGCAGCGTTTCTTGGGCAGGGGGGGATACGCAGTATTTT. It translates to CSVSWAGGDTQYF.

This clone was seen many times. The chain combines TRBV27 with TRBJ2-3; D unclear. Trimming removed 6 bases at V and 8 bases at J, with 15 bases between. CDR1 MNHEY and CDR2 SMNVEV come from the germline V gene (reference sequence). CDR3 length equals 13 residues. DNA for the CDR3: TGTGCCAGCAGGGTCAGTTCTAAGGTTACGCAGTATTTT. It specifies CASRVSSKVTQYF.

The rearrangement links TRBV19 to TRBJ2-6, with TRBD1 as a possible D gene (5 bases). The CDR3 totals 15 residues. V was trimmed by 5 bases and J by 0 bases, leaving 8 bases between them. Germline V lookup: CDR1 LNHDA, CDR2 SQIVND (reference sequence). Here the CDR3 reads CASSRQSSGANVLTF. CDR3 DNA: TGTGCCAGTAGTCGACAGAGCTCTGGGGCCAACGTCCTGACTTTC.

This chain links TRBV28 with TRBJ1-5, with D possibly being TRBD1 (6 bases). With 5 bases removed from V and 7 bases from J, the gap between germline ends came to 15 bases. CDR1 and CDR2 from the germline V gene are MDHEN and SYDVKM. CDR3 length equals 14 residues. The CDR3, as DNA: TGTGCCAGCAGTCCGTACCTCGGGGGCCAGCCCCAGCATTTT. Protein product: CASSPYLGGQPQHF.

As to this clone: A far more abundant clone sits one base away, making this likely a read error. This rearrangement joins TRBV25-1 to TRBJ1-1, with D possibly being TRBD1 (6 bases). This CDR3 contains 14 residues. Germline values: CDR1 MGHDK, CDR2 SYGVNS. Trimming removed 2 bases at V and 4 bases at J, with 11 bases between. The CDR3 protein is CASSERGLGTEAFF. The CDR3 DNA reads TGTGCCAGCAGTGAAAGGGGGTTGGGCACTGAAGCTTTCTTT.

This clone occurred a few times. The chain recombines TRBV2 with TRBJ1-5; D might be TRBD1 (6 bases). Deletions cut 6 bases from V and 10 bases from J, with 16 bases between. Germline V lookup: CDR1 SNHLY, CDR2 FYNNEI. The CDR3 length is 13 residues. The CDR3 spells CASRKEGGTPQHF. The CDR3 bases are TGTGCCAGCAGGAAAGAAGGGGGGACTCCCCAGCATTTT.

V and J are TRBV11-2 and TRBJ2-1; perhaps TRBD2 as D (6 bases). With 2 bases removed from V and 3 bases from J, the gap between germline ends came to 14 bases. The germline V gene encodes CDR1 SGHAT and CDR2 FQNNGV. The CDR3 consists of 16 residues. The CDR3 region is CASSLFSSGFYNEQFF. The DNA of the CDR3 is TGTGCCAGCAGCTTATTTAGTAGCGGCTTCTACAATGAGCAGTTCTTC.

The chain links TRBV4-3 to TRBJ2-1, with 9 bases identical to TRBD2. CDR3 length equals 16 residues. Germline V CDR1 and CDR2: LGHNA, YSLEER. Trimming at V came to 3 bases and at J to 1 base, leaving 4 bases not matched to a gene. The CDR3 DNA sequence: TGCGCCAGCAGCCACTCTCTAGCGGGATCCTACAATGAGCAGTTCTTC. This codes for CASSHSLAGSYNEQFF.

CDR3 coding DNA: TGTGCCAGCAGCTCCGGGACTAGCGGGAGAGTCGATGAGCAGTTCTTC. Amino acid sequence: CASSSGTSGRVDEQFF. This chain connects TRBV5-8 to TRBJ2-1, with 14 bases identical to TRBD2. The junction had 7 bases not matched to a gene; V was cut back by 3 bases and J by 8 bases. In germline, CDR1 is SGHTS, CDR2 YDEGEE. This CDR3 comprises 16 residues.

On this clone: This sequence is one base from a far larger clone and is likely a read error. CDR3 coding DNA: TGTGCCTGGCGCCTGGCGGGGGGGCAGACCCAGTACTTC. Encoded protein: CAWRLAGGQTQYF. V is TRBV30 and J is TRBJ2-5; 9 bases fit TRBD2. The length of the CDR3 is 13 residues. CDR1 GTSNPN and CDR2 SVGIG come from the germline V gene (reference sequence). After removal of 5 bases from V and 6 bases from J, the junction contained 7 bases not matched to a gene.

This chain connects TRBV27 to TRBJ1-2, with 7 bases identical to TRBD1. Germline V gene sequence: CDR1 MNHEY, CDR2 SMNVEV (reference sequence). The CDR3 covers 14 residues. With V trimmed by 4 bases and J by 3 bases, 5 bases remained unmatched. The CDR3 loop is CASSSTGFYYGYTF. The CDR3 DNA reads as TGTGCCAGCAGTTCGACAGGGTTTTACTATGGCTACACCTTC.

The rearrangement links TRBV18 to TRBJ1-6; D not certain. Germline CDR1 reads KGHSH; CDR2 reads LQKENI. The CDR3 is made up of 12 amino acids. The V gene lost 5 bases and the J gene lost 7 bases, with 6 bases spanning the gap. CDR3 region: CASSTMNSPLHF. The CDR3 DNA sequence: TGTGCCAGCTCAACAATGAATTCACCCCTCCACTTT.

V and J are TRBV28 and TRBJ2-5; maybe TRBD1 (6 bases). The V gene's germline CDR1 is MDHEN and CDR2 SYDVKM. Trimming took 7 bases from V and 5 from J, leaving 20 bases between them. There are 15 residues in the CDR3. The CDR3 nucleotides are TGTGCCAGCACCACACCCCAGGGGAGAGGGGAGACCCAGTACTTC. It is translated as CASTTPQGRGETQYF.